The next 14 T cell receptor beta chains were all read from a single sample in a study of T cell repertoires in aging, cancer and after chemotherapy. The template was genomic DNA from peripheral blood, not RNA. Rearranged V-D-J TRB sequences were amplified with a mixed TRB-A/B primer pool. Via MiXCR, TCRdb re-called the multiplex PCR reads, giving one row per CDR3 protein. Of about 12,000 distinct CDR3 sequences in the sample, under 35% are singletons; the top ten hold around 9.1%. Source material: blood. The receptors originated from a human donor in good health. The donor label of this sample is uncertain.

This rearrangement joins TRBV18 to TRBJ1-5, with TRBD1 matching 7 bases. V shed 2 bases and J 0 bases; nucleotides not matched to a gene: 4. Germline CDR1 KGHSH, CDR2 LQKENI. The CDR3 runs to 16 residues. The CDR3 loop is CASSPGRGHSNQPQHF. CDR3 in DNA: TGTGCCAGCTCACCAGGTAGGGGGCATAGCAATCAGCCCCAGCATTTT.

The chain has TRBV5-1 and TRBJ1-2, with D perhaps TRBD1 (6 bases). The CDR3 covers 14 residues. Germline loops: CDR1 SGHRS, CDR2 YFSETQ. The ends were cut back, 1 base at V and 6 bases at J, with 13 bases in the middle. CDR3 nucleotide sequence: TGCGCCAGCAGCTTGCTGACGGGGGCCCATGGCTACACCTTC. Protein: CASSLLTGAHGYTF.

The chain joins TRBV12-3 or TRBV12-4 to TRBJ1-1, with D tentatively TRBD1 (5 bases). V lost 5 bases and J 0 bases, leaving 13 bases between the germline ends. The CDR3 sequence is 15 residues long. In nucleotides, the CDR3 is TGTGCCAGCAGTCCGCGGGGGAAGGTGAACACTGAAGCTTTCTTT. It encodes CASSPRGKVNTEAFF.

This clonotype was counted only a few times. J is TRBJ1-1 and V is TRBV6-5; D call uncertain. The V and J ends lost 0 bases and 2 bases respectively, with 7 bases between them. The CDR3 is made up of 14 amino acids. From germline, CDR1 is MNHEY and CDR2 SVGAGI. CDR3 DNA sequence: TGTGCCAGCAGTTACTCGGTAGGAAACACTGAAGCTTTCTTT. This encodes CASSYSVGNTEAFF.

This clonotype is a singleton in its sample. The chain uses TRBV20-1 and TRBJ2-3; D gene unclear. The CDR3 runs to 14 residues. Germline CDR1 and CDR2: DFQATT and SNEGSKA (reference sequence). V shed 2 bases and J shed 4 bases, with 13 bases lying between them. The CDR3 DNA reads TGCAGTGCTAGACTCTTCGCGGCACCAGATACGCAGTATTTT. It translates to CSARLFAAPDTQYF.

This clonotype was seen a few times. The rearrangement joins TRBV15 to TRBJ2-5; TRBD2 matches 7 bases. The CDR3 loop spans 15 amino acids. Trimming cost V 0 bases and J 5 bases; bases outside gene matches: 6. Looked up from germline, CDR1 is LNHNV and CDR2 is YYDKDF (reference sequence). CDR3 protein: CATSRDRLAGETQYF. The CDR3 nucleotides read TGTGCCACCAGCAGAGATCGACTAGCAGGGGAGACCCAGTACTTC.

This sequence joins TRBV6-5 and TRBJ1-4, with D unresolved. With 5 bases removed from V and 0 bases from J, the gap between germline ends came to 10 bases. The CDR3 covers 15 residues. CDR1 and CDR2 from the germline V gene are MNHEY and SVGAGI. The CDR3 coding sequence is TGTGCCAGCAGTGGTGAGGTTTCAACTAATGAAAAACTGTTTTTT. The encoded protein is CASSGEVSTNEKLFF.

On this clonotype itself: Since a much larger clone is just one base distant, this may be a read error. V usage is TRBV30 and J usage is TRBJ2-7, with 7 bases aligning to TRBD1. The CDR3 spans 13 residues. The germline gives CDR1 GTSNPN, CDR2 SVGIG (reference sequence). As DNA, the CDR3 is TGTGTCTGGACAAGGGACAGTCTGGACGAGCAGTACTTC. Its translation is CVWTRDSLDEQYF.

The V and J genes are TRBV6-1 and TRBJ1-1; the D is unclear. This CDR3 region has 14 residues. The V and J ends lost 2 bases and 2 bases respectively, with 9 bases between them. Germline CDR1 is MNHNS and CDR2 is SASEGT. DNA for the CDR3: TGTGCCAGCAGTGAATTGAGTGGAAACACTGAAGCTTTCTTT. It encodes CASSELSGNTEAFF.

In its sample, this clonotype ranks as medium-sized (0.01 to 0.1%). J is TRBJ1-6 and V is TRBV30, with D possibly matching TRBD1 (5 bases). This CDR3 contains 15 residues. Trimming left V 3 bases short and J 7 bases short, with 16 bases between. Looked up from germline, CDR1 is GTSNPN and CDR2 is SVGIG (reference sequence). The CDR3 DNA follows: TGTGCCTGGAGCAAACTAAGGGACGGAAATTCACCCCTCCACTTT. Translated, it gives CAWSKLRDGNSPLHF.

The CDR3 nucleotides read TGTGCCAGCAGCTCCAGGGTGGGCACTGAAGCTTTCTTT. This translates into CASSSRVGTEAFF. The rearrangement joins TRBV5-4 to TRBJ1-1, with D possibly TRBD1 on 5 matching bases. CDR1 and CDR2 (germline): SGHNT, YYREEE (reference sequence). V dropped 3 bases and J dropped 4 bases, with 10 bases sitting between them. The CDR3 consists of 13 residues. The variable domain in full, completed from reference TRBV5-4 and TRBJ1-1, reads ETGVTQSPTHLIKTRGQQVTLRCSSQSGHNTVSWYQQALGQGPQFIFQYYREEENGRGNFPPRFSGLQFPNYSSELNVNALELDDSALYLCASSSRVGTEAFFGQGTRLTVV.

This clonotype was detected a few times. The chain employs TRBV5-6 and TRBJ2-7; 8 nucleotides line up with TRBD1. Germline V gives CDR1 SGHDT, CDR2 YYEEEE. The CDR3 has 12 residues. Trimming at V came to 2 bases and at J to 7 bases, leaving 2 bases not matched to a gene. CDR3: CASSFTGGEQYF. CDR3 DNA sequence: TGTGCCAGCAGCTTTACAGGGGGAGAGCAGTACTTC.

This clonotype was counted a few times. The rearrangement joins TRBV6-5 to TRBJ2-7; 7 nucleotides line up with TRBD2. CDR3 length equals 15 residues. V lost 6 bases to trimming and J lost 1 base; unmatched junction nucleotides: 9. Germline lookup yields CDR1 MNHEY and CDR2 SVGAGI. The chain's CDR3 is CASSPGGGMSYEQYF. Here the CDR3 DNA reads TGTGCCAGCAGCCCTGGGGGGGGTATGTCCTACGAGCAGTACTTC.

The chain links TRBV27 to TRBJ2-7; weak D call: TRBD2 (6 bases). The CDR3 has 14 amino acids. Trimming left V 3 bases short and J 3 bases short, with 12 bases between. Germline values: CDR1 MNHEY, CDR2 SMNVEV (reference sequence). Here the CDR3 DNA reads TGTGCCAGCAGTTTCCGCCCTAGCGTCTACGAGCAGTACTTC. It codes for CASSFRPSVYEQYF.